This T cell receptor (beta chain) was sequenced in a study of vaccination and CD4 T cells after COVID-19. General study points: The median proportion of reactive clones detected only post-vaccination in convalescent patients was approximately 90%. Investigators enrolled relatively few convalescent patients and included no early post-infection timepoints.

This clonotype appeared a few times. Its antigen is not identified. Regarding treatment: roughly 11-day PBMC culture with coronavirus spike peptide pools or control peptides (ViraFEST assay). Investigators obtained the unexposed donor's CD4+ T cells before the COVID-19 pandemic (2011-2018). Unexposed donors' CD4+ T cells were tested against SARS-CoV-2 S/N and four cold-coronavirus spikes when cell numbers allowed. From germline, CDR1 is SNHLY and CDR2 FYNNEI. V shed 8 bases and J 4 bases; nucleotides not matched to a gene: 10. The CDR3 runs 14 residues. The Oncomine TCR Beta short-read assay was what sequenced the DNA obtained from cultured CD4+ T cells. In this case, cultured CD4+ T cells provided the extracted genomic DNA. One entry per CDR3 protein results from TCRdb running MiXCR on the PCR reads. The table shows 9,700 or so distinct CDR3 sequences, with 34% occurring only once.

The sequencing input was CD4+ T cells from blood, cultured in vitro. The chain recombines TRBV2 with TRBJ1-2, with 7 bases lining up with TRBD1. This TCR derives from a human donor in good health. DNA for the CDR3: TGTGCCAGCTTACAGGGGATGGGAATCTATGGCTACACCTTC. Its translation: CASLQGMGIYGYTF. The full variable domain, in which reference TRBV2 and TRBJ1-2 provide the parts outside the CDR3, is EPEVTQTPSHQVTQMGQEVILRCVPISNHLYFYWYRQILGQKVEFLVSFYNNEISEKSEIFDDQFSVERPDGSNFTLKIRSTKLEDSAMYFCASLQGMGIYGYTFGSGTRLTVV.